This paragraph reports one TCR beta chain. No antigen is known for it. Base quality data are lacking; no much larger clone is found one base away. The data derive from a study of CD39 and CD103 CD8 tumor-infiltrating T cells (dated by TCRdb to 2016 to 2019). Regarding the complete study: Repertoire comparisons were shown for an HPV-positive HNSCC, an HPV-negative HNSCC, an ovarian cancer and a melanoma patient. Deep sequencing of TCRbeta CDR3 was used to compare the repertoires of CD8 TIL subsets, defined by CD103 and CD39, against those of peripheral memory CD8 T cells.

For each subset, genomic DNA was extracted from about 10,000 to 100,000 sorted cells using the DNeasy Blood and Tissue Kit. The immunoSEQ service sequenced and mapped the TCRbeta V-J or V-D-J regions, with coverage above 9x for each sample. The original pipeline was this. Analysis was limited to productive rearrangements exported from the immunoSEQ Analyzer platform, and clonality was evaluated on the 500 most abundant clones. The Morisita-Horn similarity index and the Jaccard index were used to quantify the overlap in repertoires between populations. In about six cancer patients, Morisita-Horn similarity was measured between the TCR repertoires of CD8 T-cell subsets. This immuneACCESS table, as held by TCRdb, lists in-frame sequences with V and J called but not all clones. Of the missing ones, under half trace to an unresolved V gene in checked studies; the others have no known cause. V and J calls and clone size follow that table, whereas D and trimming were derived from the DNA. Counted in this sample were 300 to 350 clones; around 59% of them appeared once. The top ten hold roughly 31% of the sample.

The investigation overall reported the following: DP CD8 TILs appeared to be more oligoclonal than DN and SP CD8 TILs and blood memory CD8 T cells, with roughly 56-90% covered by the top 30 clonotypes. DP TIL clonotypes were rarely found in blood or uninvolved lymph node, whereas DN TIL clonotypes largely overlapped peripheral memory CD8 repertoires.

Trimmed from V: 2 bases; trimmed from J: 6 bases; junction bases lacking a gene match: 5. Via the germline V gene, CDR1 is ENHRY and CDR2 SYGVKD. Reading from cysteine to phenylalanine, the CDR3 counts 15 amino acids. CDR3 DNA is the only sequence kept; it has 45 bases, read in frame from the first base. At the time samples were collected, the patients were not on therapy, although their prior treatments varied from chemotherapy, radiotherapy, surgery and immunotherapy to none at all. After thawing, cells were enriched for T lymphocytes using a negative-selection kit, with EpCAM beads added for tumor-infiltrating lymphocytes. For the CD8 TIL subsets, CD3+CD4-CD8+CD45RA- cells were FACS-sorted and divided into DN, SP and DP based on their expression of CD39 and CD103. After mincing, tumor specimens underwent a 1 h digestion with hyaluronidase, collagenase and DNase, and were then filtered, enriched by Ficoll and cryopreserved. Populations were sorted on a FACSAria II to more than 97% purity, and cell pellets were frozen without culture for TCR sequencing.

The sequence came from a human donor with head and neck squamous cell carcinoma. The chain is encoded by TRBV10-3 joined to TRBJ1-5, and TRBD1 aligns with 9 junction nucleotides. The specimen sequenced was CD39+ CD103+ CD8+ T cells sorted from the tumor. The cell subset or site label corresponds to: CD103+CD39+ double-positive CD45RA- CD8 T cells. The CDR3 amino acid sequence is: CAISEGTGGGQPQHF. In nucleotides, the sequence is TGTGCCATCAGTGAGGGTACAGGGGGCGGTCAGCCCCAGCATTTT.